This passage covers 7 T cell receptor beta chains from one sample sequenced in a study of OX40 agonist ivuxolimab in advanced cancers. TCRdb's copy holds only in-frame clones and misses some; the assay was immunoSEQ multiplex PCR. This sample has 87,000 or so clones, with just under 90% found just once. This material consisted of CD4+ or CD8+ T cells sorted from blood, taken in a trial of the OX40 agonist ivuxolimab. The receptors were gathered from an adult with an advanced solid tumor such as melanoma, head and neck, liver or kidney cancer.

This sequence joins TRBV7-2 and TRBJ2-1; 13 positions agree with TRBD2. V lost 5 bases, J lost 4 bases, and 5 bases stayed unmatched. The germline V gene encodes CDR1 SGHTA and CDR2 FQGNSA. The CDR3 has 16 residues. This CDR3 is CASSARLAGGYNEQFF. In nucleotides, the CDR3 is TGTGCCAGCAGCGCCCGACTAGCGGGGGGTTACAATGAGCAGTTCTTC. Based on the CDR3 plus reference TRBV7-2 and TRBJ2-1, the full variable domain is GAGVSQSPSNKVTEKGKDVELRCDPISGHTALYWYRQSLGQGLEFLIYFQGNSAPDKSGLPSDRFSAERTGGSVSTLTIQRTQQEDSAVYLCASSARLAGGYNEQFFGPGTRLTVL.

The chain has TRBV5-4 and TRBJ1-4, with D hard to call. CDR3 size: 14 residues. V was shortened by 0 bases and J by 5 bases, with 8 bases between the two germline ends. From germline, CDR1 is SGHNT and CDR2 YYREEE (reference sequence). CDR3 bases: TGTGCCAGCAGCTTGGTAGGACCGAATGAAAAACTGTTTTTT. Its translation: CASSLVGPNEKLFF.

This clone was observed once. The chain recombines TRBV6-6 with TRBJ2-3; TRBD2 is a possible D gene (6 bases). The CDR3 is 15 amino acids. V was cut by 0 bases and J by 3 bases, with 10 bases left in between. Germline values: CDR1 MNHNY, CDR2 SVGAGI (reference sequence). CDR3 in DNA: TGTGCCAGCAGTTACTCGGGCGGGGTAACAGATACGCAGTATTTT. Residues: CASSYSGGVTDTQYF.

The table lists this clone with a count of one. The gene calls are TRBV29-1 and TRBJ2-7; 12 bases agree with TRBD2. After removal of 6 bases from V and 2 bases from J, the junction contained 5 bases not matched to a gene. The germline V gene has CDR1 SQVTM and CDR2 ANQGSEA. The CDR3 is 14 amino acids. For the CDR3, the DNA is TGCAGCGTGGGGGGACTAGCGGGTACCTACGAGCAGTACTTC. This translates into CSVGGLAGTYEQYF.

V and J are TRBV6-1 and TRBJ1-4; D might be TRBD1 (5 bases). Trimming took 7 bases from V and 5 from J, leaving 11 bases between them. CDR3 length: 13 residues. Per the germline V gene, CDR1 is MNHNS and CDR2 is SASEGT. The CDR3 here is CASKAGRNEKLFF. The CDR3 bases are TGTGCCAGCAAGGCAGGGCGAAATGAAAAACTGTTTTTT.

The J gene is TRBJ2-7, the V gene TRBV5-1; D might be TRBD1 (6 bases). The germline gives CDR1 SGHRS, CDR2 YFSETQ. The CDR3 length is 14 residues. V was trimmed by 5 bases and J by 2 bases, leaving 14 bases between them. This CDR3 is CASRIWTAAYEQYF. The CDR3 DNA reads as TGCGCCAGCAGGATATGGACAGCAGCCTACGAGCAGTACTTC.

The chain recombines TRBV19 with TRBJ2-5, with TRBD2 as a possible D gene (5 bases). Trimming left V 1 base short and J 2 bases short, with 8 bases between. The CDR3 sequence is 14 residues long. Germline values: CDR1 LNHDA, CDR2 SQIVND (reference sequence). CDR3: CASSIGGWQETQYF. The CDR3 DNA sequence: TGTGCCAGTAGTATAGGAGGGTGGCAAGAGACCCAGTACTTC. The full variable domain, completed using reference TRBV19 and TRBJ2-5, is DGGITQSPKYLFRKEGQNVTLSCEQNLNHDAMYWYRQDPGQGLRLIYYSQIVNDFQKGDIAEGYSVSREKKESFPLTVTSAQKNPTAFYLCASSIGGWQETQYFGPGTRLLVL.